Listed below are T cell receptor beta chains from one sample, sequenced in a study of yellow fever vaccine responses in identical twins. TCRdb ran MiXCR on the RT-PCR reads and lists one entry per CDR3 protein. The table includes over 10,000 distinct CDR3 sequences, 84% detected once. The sequenced sample was T cells from blood (PBMCs), unsorted or a sorted subset (not recorded which), obtained before or after yellow fever vaccination (not recorded which). The source is a woman in her late teens or twenties who received the yellow fever vaccine. CDR3s include the opening cysteine and the closing phenylalanine or tryptophan. D genes are given only for firm matches. For some rows the clone size is stated as once, few or many, or as a class when expanded; others skip it.

D gene	V gene	J gene	clone size	CDR3 DNA	CDR3 protein
TRBD2	TRBV4-3	TRBJ2-1	NA	TGCGCCAGCAGCCAAGACCGCCAAGCGGGAGGGAATGAGCAGTTCTTC	CASSQDRQAGGNEQFF
TRBD1	TRBV11-2	TRBJ2-7	NA	TGTGCCAGCGGCCCCCTCGGGACAGGGCGAACCTACGAGCAGTACTTC	CASGPLGTGRTYEQYF
NA	TRBV20-1	TRBJ2-7	NA	TGCAGTGCTAGAGATTCAAGCGGGTACTCCTACGAGCAGTACTTC	CSARDSSGYSYEQYF
NA	TRBV11-1	TRBJ2-2	once	TGTGCCAGCAGCTTAGAAAAGGGGGAGCTGTTTTTT	CASSLEKGELFF
NA	TRBV11-2	TRBJ2-5	NA	TGTGCCAGCAGCGTTTTCCAAGAGACCCAGTACTTC	CASSVFQETQYF
TRBD1	TRBV20-1	TRBJ2-7	NA	TGCAGTGCTAGGGACAGGGGATACGAGCAGTACTTC	CSARDRGYEQYF
TRBD2	TRBV29-1	TRBJ2-1	NA	TGCAGCGCACACCCGGGACTAGCGGGAGTAGACAATCGGAAAAGGTTCTTC	CSAHPGLAGVDNRKRFF
NA	TRBV20-1	TRBJ2-1	NA	TGCAGTGTAAGCGTCAGGGAAAATGAGCAGTTCTTC	CSVSVRENEQFF
NA	TRBV3-1	TRBJ2-7	NA	TGTGCCAGCAGCCAAGCTGCTTACGAGCAGTACTTC	CASSQAAYEQYF
TRBD2	TRBV29-1	TRBJ2-7	NA	TGCAGCGTCGGGACTATCTACGAGCAGTACTTC	CSVGTIYEQYF
NA	TRBV11-3	TRBJ1-5	NA	TGTGCCAGCAGCTTAGCTGCCAATAGCAATCAGCCCCAGCATTTT	CASSLAANSNQPQHF
NA	TRBV29-1	TRBJ1-1	NA	TGCAGCGCAGGGACTGAAGCTTTCTTT	CSAGTEAFF
NA	TRBV29-1	TRBJ2-7	NA	TGCAGCGTTGCGGCAGCGGAAAGACTCTACGAGCAGTACTTC	CSVAAAERLYEQYF
NA	TRBV7-9	TRBJ1-2	NA	TGTGCCAGCAGCTTCAGAGGGTTTAGCAACTATGGCTACACCTTC	CASSFRGFSNYGYTF
NA	TRBV5-1	TRBJ2-7	NA	TGCGCCAGCAGCTTGGCAGGCTCCTACGAGCAGTACTTC	CASSLAGSYEQYF
NA	TRBV29-1	TRBJ2-2	NA	TGCAGCGTTGTTTTTTTAGGGGCCTCGTTGGGCACCGGGGAGCTGTTTTTT	CSVVFLGASLGTGELFF
NA	TRBV28	TRBJ1-1	NA	TGTGCCAGCATCCTTACGGAAAACACTGAAGCTTTCTTT	CASILTENTEAFF
TRBD1	TRBV29-1	TRBJ2-7	NA	TGCAGCGTCGGCCGGGACAGTACCTACGAGCAGTACTTC	CSVGRDSTYEQYF
NA	TRBV5-1	TRBJ2-3	NA	TGCGCCAGCAGCTTGGAAGGACAGTACACAGATACGCAGTATTTT	CASSLEGQYTDTQYF
NA	TRBV29-1	TRBJ2-7	NA	TGCAGCGTTGGCAGGGACGGAGGCTACGAGCAGTACTTC	CSVGRDGGYEQYF
TRBD2	TRBV4-3	TRBJ2-3	NA	TGCGCCAGCAGCCGAACCGGGACTAGCGCCACAGATACGCAGTATTTT	CASSRTGTSATDTQYF
NA	TRBV18	TRBJ1-5	NA	TGTGCCAGCTCACGCGGGACAAACCAGCCCCAGCATTTT	CASSRGTNQPQHF
NA	TRBV11-2	TRBJ2-7	NA	TGTGCCAGCAGCCAATCATACGAGCAGTACTTC	CASSQSYEQYF
NA	TRBV9	TRBJ2-1	NA	TGTGCCAGCAGCGTCGGACGGGGTTACAATGAGCAGTTCTTC	CASSVGRGYNEQFF
NA	TRBV12-3/TRBV12-4	TRBJ2-5	NA	TGTGCCAGCACCGGGGGTAGCGGAGGAGAGACCCAGTACTTC	CASTGGSGGETQYF
NA	TRBV2	TRBJ1-5	NA	TGTGCCAGCAGTGGTGAGAGCAATCAGCCCCAGCATTTT	CASSGESNQPQHF
NA	TRBV14	TRBJ1-2	NA	TGTGCCAGCAGCCTTGGGTCGGGGAAGGACTACACCTTC	CASSLGSGKDYTF
TRBD1	TRBV29-1	TRBJ2-5	NA	TGCAGCGCAGATGGGACAGAACCAGAGACCCAGTACTTC	CSADGTEPETQYF